This T cell receptor beta chain is from a study of molecular identifiers for immune sequencing clone quantification. Previously described methods with listed TCR primers produced the bulk TCR libraries. Via MiXCR, TCRdb re-called the PCR reads, giving one row per CDR3 protein. The top ten hold approximately 1% of the sample, which has 35,000 to 40,000 distinct CDR3 sequences, about a fifth seen once. This clonotype was recorded at least ten times. As yet, its antigen is unknown. The ends were cut back, 4 bases at V and 5 bases at J, with 14 bases in the middle. The CDR3 has 13 residues. CDR1 is SQVTM, CDR2 ANQGSEA, per germline. With 10%, 30% or 50% of RNA, 20,000 to 1,000,000 naive CD8 T cells were sequenced. Overall study findings and caveats: Clones carrying above 20 RNA copies accounted for over 99% of effector molecules, under 1% in naive cells.

Material: naive CD8+ T cells from blood, with Jurkat cell RNA spiked in. Subset given: FACS-sorted CD8+CD4-CCR7+CD45RA+ naive T cells. This chain uses TRBV29-1 with TRBJ2-5; no reliable D call. This TCR came from a human donor in good health. Some libraries in this study had Jurkat cell RNA spiked in. CDR3 sequence reads: CSVGSSVGETQYF. The CDR3 DNA sequence: TGCAGCGTTGGAAGTTCGGTCGGGGAGACCCAGTACTTC.